This T cell receptor beta chain was identified in a study of cytomegalovirus exposure and HLA in healthy donors (dated 2017 in TCRdb). A note on the overall study: An earlier analysis of 587 of the donors reported roughly 300 Gb of sequence data and 90 million to 120 million unique TCR beta sequences obtained from about 179 million T cells. About 330 gigabases of sequencing data and approximately 92 million unique TCR sequences made up an early release that covered approximately 650 HLA-typed donors. The genetic ancestry cluster associated with self-reported Caucasian donors included about four fifths of the 300 to 400 genotyped donors. The aim of the study was to test whether cataloging public T cell receptors could identify signatures of past pathogen exposure. The study profiled the T cell repertoires of hundreds of subjects by immunosequencing and related them to cytomegalovirus serostatus. Along with the roughly 710-subject first cohort, a separate validation cohort of over a hundred different subjects was used. To predict cytomegalovirus infection status, the study combined high-throughput TCR immunosequencing, statistical association of individual TCRs with disease status, and machine learning. In a later analysis, previously published TCR beta repertoires from roughly 710 donors were re-analyzed and high-resolution HLA genotyping was added so that TCR occurrence patterns could be studied. Rather than drawing on any new phenotypic data, the later analysis identified candidate immune exposures from TCR beta sequences and the way those sequences occurred across donors. In an earlier analysis of more than 550 of the donors, high-throughput TCR beta sequencing was used to judge whether each TCR beta V gene segment behaved as functional or pseudogenic. Donor age, sex, ethnicity and CMV serostatus were compiled alongside the repertoire data. A later genetic analysis took genome-wide SNP genotypes for about three fifths of the 666 donors and used that subset as a discovery cohort. All discovery cohort repertoires had been generated on a single sequencing platform. HLA typing covered class I and class II loci at four-digit resolution. Typing coverage differed by locus: A, B, C, DRB1 and DQB1 were typed in roughly 620-630 donors, DQA1 in about 500, DPA1 in roughly 590, and DPB1 in approximately 450. Because of strong linkage in the cohort, four to six DR-DQ haplotypes were treated as single units for association and clustering. Among roughly 400 genotyped donors of the cohort, an average of about 220,000 unique TCR beta nucleotide sequences was sequenced per donor, of which approximately 18% were non-productive.

As regards this clone: There is no known antigen for this receptor. Base qualities are not at hand, and no much larger clone is one base apart.

Trimming costs V 3 bases and J 7 bases, and their ends lie 13 bases apart. Per the germline V gene, SGHDT is the CDR1 and YYEEEE is the CDR2. From the cysteine through the phenylalanine, the CDR3 covers 13 amino acids. The sequence is cut down to CDR3 DNA, 39 bases in frame from base 1. The cohort was made up of roughly 670 healthy bone marrow donors. At the time of sampling, every cohort member was nominally healthy, though immune exposures that went unrecorded were likely present. The donor was CMV seronegative and was included in the group of about 350 seronegative cohort members. A peripheral blood sample was provided by each donor, and peripheral blood mononuclear cells were used for TCR beta sequencing. The Qiagen DNeasy Blood Extraction Kit was used to extract genomic DNA from the blood cell samples. Study-level results and caveats: In vitro tests confirmed that a few of the cytomegalovirus-associated TCR beta chains recognize cytomegalovirus antigens. The classifier was reported to diagnose cytomegalovirus status with high specificity and sensitivity in both the original cohort and the validation cohort. HLA typing was unavailable for some donors at each locus, so association tests used only the typed subset. Some IMGT-functional V segments, including TRBV6-2 and TRBV6-3, could not be distinguished by the 87-base-pair reads and were therefore excluded. In the study, about 150 TCR beta chains were listed as associated with cytomegalovirus. In an earlier analysis of approximately 600 of the donors, most TCR beta V segments were observed in productive rearrangements about 87% or about 30% of the time, broadly matching IMGT annotations. Sequencing depth was assumed to be roughly uniform across donors in the presence/absence analyses, though that assumption may not hold. The authors suggested that the approach could potentially be extended to other disease states and immunological phenotypes. An association between a missense DCLRE1C variant and V-gene and J-gene trimming of TCR beta chains was found in a later genetic analysis and replicated in an independent cohort. When HLA alleles, especially DR and DQ, strongly co-occurred, TCR associations were difficult to assign to individual alleles. Correlated functional status among segregating V segments might be attributable to linkage disequilibrium, but an unknown experimental factor could not be ruled out. A later genetic analysis reported fewer N-insertions in productive TCRs among donors in an Asian-associated ancestry cluster than the approximately 700-donor mean. Compared with equally common non-associated chains, HLA-associated TCR beta chains in a later analysis were more clonally expanded and had lower generation probabilities. The sequencing pipeline was judged likely to have produced a cluster of highly shared sequence variants as a technical artifact. In a later analysis, 16,951 TCR beta sequences were associated with specific HLA alleles at a false discovery rate of 0.05. CMV serostatus was the only immune exposure information available for the cohort. About 17 rarely observed V segments, including chromosome 9 orphons, were excluded from the earlier analysis of just under 600 of the donors because counts were too low. A further reported finding was that TCR beta sequences accurately predicted the HLA-A and HLA-B alleles for most subjects in the first cohort. In a later analysis, several top co-occurrence clusters were reported to appear linked to parvovirus B19, influenza, CMV and Epstein-Barr virus. Across donors, most TCR sequences were observed very rarely, whereas some public TCRs were present in many individuals. In a later analysis, most CMV-associated TCR beta chains were found to appear HLA-restricted, with HLA associations seemingly driven largely by CMV exposure. Only TCR beta chains were sequenced in this cohort, and the absence of alpha or paired-chain data limited detectable features. In a later analysis, the rate of TCR association differed among HLA loci, with DRB1 alleles having the most associated TCRs and HLA-C alleles having the fewest.

Library prep was done by the immunoSEQ multiplex PCR assay. For the multiplex PCR, a mixture combining 60 forward primers for TCR Vbeta segments and 13 reverse primers for TCR Jbeta segments was used. Amplification of the CDR3 region of rearranged TCR beta genes was performed with a multiplex PCR assay on genomic DNA. On the Illumina HiSeq System, the amplified TCR beta libraries were sequenced as 87-base-pair reads. Turning to the authors' computational methods: Across the 500 to 850 repertoires, a later analysis counted around 80 million unique TCR beta chains, roughly 11 million of which were shared by at least two donors. Raw reads were error-corrected and collapsed into unique sequences with a nearest-neighbor algorithm that merged closely related sequences to remove PCR and sequencing errors. Alignment of CDR3 sequences to IMGT reference sequences was used to assign V, D and J gene segments. For a sequence to be retained, a match of at least six nucleotides was required to both a V gene segment and a J gene segment. Rearrangements were classified as productive when the CDR3 lacked stop codons and remained in frame with V and J, and all other rearrangements were classified as non-productive. Following IMGT convention, CDR3 was defined as the stretch from the second conserved V-encoded cysteine to the conserved J-encoded phenylalanine. The earlier analysis of about 620 of the donors excluded sequences that lacked an unambiguous match to a single V gene segment. An earlier analysis of 450 to 650 of the donors called V segments functional above 56.7% productive rearrangements and segregating when the between-donor standard deviation exceeded 5%. A statistical classification framework was developed to diagnose cytomegalovirus status using the catalog of TCR beta chain sequences. A later analysis assigned V and J genes by comparing TCR nucleotide sequences with IMGT/GENE-DB human TR gene sequences. A later analysis assigned CDR3 sequences and most-parsimonious VDJ recombination scenarios with the TCRdist pipeline. In a later analysis, every TCR beta chain was defined by the combination of its CDR3 amino acid sequence and its V-gene family, and reads without a unique V-gene family were dropped. As a way to deal with suspected cross-contamination and a sequencing artifact, a later analysis dropped roughly 600 nucleotide sequences that were highly shared and had low generation probability. A later analysis calculated a clonal expansion index for each public chain from normalized within-repertoire ranks of inferred template counts. In a later analysis, generation probabilities were computed using a VDJ recombination model fitted to out-of-frame rearrangements, and the results were checked against IGoR. Hypergeometric tests were used in a later analysis to score TCR-TCR, TCR-HLA and TCR-CMV co-occurrence, with a repertoire-size bias correction applied to the TCR pairs. False discovery rates were estimated in a later analysis by permuting HLA or CMV assignments 20 times. In a later analysis, co-occurring TCRs were grouped using DBSCAN, and TCRdist sequence similarity was added for clustering within HLA-allele-positive subsets. Repertoires with fewer than 30,000 or more than 120,000 public chains, plus five repertoires with anomalous nucleotide sharing, were excluded from co-occurrence clustering. The clones in this table, taken by TCRdb from immuneACCESS, are in-frame only. Not every clone is retained; where verified, under half of the shortfall comes from an unresolved V gene, and the cause of the rest is unknown. Clone size and the V and J calls come from that table; the DNA yielded D and trimming. In this sample the table shows about 200,000 clones, 70% to 85% of which occur a single time. Of the sample, roughly 0.098% falls within the top ten clones.

This chain joins TRBV5-6 to TRBJ1-1; the D gene is not confidently resolved. The sequence was collected from a boy aged 2 to 9 in good health and CMV-seronegative. The sample comprised PBMCs. The CDR3 region reads CASSSYMNGEAFF. Read as DNA, the sequence is TGTGCCAGCAGCTCCTATATGAATGGTGAAGCTTTCTTT.